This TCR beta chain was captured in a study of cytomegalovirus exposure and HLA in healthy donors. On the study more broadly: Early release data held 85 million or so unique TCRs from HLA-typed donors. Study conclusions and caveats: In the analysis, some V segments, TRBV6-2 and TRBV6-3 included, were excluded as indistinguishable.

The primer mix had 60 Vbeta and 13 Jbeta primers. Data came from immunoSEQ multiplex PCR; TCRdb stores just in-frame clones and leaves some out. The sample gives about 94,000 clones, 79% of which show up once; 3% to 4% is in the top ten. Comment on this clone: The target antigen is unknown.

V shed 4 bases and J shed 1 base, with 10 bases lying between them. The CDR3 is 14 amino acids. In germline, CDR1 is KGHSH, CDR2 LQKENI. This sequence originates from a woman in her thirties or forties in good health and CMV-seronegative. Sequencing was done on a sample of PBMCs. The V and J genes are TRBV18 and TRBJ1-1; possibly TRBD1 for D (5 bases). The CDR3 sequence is CASSQSRGNTEAFF. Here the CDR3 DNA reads TGTGCCAGCTCACAATCTAGGGGGAACACTGAAGCTTTCTTT.